The present entry profiles one T cell receptor (beta chain) with its context. Per the study methods: Using reference gene primer amplification, nucleated cell counts were estimated. Sequencing used immunoSEQ multiplex PCR; TCRdb keeps in-frame clones, though not all of them. The V and J calls and clone size come from that table; D and trimming were worked out from the DNA. This sample has 250,000 to 300,000 clones, with about nine tenths found just once. This sample was included in a study of blood T cell repertoires in COVID-19. On the study more broadly: Spain, Italy and the United States supplied samples that represented acute and convalescent COVID-19.

The CDR3 spans 13 residues. Germline CDR1 is SEHNR and CDR2 is FQNEAQ (reference sequence). The J segment lost 3 bases and the V segment lost 2 bases, leaving 1 base of the junction unmatched. The sequence was collected from a woman aged 50 to 60 who had recovered from COVID-19. The chain has TRBV7-9 and TRBJ2-7; TRBD1 matches 7 bases. The sample comprised peripheral blood. Written as DNA, the CDR3 is TGTGCCAGCAGCTTAAGACAGGGCTACGAGCAGTACTTC. It yields the protein CASSLRQGYEQYF.